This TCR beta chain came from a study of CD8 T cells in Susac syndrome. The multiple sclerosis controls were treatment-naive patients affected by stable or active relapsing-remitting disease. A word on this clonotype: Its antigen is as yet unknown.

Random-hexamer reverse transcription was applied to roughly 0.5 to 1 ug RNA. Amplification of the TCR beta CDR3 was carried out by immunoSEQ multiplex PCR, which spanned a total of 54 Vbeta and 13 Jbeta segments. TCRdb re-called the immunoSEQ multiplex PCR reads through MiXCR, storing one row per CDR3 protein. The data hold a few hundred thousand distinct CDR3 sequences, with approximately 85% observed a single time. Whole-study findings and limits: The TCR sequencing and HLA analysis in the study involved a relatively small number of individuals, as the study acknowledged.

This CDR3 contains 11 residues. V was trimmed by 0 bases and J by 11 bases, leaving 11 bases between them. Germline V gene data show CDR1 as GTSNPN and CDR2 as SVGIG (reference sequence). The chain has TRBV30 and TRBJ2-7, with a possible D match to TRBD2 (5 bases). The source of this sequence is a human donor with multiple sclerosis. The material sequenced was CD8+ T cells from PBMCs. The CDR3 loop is CAWSVGFGKYF. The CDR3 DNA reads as TGTGCCTGGAGTGTCGGGTTCGGGAAGTACTTC.